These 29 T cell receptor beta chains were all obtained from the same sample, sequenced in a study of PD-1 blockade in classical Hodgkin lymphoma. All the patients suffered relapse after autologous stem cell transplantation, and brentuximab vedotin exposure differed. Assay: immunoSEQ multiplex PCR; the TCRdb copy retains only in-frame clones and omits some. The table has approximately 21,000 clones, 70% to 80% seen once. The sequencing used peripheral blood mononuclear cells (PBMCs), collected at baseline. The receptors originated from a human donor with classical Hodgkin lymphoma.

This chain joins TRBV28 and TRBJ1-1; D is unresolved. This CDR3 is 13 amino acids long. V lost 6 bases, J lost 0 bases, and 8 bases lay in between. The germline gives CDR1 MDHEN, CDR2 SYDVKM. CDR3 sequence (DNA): TGTGCCAGCAGGTATCCTTTGAACACTGAAGCTTTCTTT. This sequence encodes CASRYPLNTEAFF.

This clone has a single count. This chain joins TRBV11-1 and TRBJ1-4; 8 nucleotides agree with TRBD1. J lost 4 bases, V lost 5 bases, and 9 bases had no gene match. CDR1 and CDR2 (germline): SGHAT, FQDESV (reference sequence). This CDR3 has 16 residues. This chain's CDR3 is CASSRDGQGHNEKLFF. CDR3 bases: TGTGCCAGCAGCCGGGACGGACAGGGACATAATGAAAAACTGTTTTTT.

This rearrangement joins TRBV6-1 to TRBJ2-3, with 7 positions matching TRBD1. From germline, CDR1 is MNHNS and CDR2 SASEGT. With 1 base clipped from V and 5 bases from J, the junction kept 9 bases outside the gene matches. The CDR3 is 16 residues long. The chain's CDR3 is CASSEVRGRVRDTQYF. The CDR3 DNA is TGTGCCAGCAGTGAAGTGAGGGGGCGCGTAAGAGATACGCAGTATTTT.

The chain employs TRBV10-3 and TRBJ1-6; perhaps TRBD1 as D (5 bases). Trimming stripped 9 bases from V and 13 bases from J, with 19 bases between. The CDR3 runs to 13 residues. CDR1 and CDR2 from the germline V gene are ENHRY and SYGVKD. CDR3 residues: CAIRGGTSSPLHF. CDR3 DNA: TGTGCCATTCGGGGGGGGACTTCTTCCCCCCTCCACTTT.

The CDR3 region is CASSDRGYTGELFF. As DNA, the CDR3 is TGTGCCAGTAGTGACAGGGGCTACACCGGGGAGCTGTTTTTT. The chain uses TRBV19 and TRBJ2-2, with TRBD1 identical over 8 bases. The CDR3 consists of 14 residues. Germline trimming cut 5 bases from V and 3 bases from J; bases unmatched to any gene: 2. Germline loops: CDR1 LNHDA, CDR2 SQIVND (reference sequence).

The CDR3 sequence: CASSFTGDYGYTF. The CDR3 nucleotides are TGTGCCAGCAGTTTTACAGGAGACTATGGCTACACCTTC. This chain links TRBV6-6 with TRBJ1-2, with D perhaps matching TRBD1 (5 bases). With 4 bases removed from V and 3 bases from J, the gap between germline ends came to 9 bases. Germline V lookup: CDR1 MNHNY, CDR2 SVGAGI (reference sequence). This CDR3 has 13 amino acids.

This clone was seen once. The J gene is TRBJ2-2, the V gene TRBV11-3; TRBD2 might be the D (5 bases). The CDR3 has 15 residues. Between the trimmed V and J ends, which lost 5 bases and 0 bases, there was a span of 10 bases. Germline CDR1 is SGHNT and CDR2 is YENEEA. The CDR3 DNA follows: TGTGCCAGCAGCCGACGAGGGTCGAACACCGGGGAGCTGTTTTTT. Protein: CASSRRGSNTGELFF. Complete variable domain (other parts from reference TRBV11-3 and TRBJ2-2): EAGVVQSPRYKIIEKKQPVAFWCNPISGHNTLYWYLQNLGQGPELLIRYENEEAVDDSQLPKDRFSAERLKGVDSTLKIQPAELGDSAVYLCASSRRGSNTGELFFGEGSRLTVL.

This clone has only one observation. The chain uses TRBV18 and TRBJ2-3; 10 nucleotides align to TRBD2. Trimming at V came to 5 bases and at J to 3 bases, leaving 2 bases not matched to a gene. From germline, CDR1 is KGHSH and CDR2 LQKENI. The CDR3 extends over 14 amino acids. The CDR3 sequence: CASSTSGKTDTQYF. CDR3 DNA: TGTGCCAGCTCAACTAGCGGGAAAACAGATACGCAGTATTTT.

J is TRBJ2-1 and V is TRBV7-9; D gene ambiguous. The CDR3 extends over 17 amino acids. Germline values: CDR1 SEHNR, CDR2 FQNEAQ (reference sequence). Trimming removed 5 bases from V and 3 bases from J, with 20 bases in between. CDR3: CASSLPLFEGRYNEQFF. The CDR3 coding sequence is TGTGCCAGCAGCCTCCCGCTTTTCGAAGGCCGCTACAATGAGCAGTTCTTC.

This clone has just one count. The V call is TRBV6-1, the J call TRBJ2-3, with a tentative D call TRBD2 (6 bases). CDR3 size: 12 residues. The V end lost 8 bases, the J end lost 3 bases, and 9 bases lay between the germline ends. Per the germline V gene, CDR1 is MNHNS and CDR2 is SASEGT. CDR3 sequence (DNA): TGTGCCAGCTTTCGGGGGACAGATACGCAGTATTTT. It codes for CASFRGTDTQYF.

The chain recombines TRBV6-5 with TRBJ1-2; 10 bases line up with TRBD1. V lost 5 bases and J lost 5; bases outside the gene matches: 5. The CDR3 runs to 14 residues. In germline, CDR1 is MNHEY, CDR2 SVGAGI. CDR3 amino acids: CASSLQDRGYGYTF. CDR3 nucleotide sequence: TGTGCCAGCAGTCTCCAGGACAGGGGGTATGGCTACACCTTC.

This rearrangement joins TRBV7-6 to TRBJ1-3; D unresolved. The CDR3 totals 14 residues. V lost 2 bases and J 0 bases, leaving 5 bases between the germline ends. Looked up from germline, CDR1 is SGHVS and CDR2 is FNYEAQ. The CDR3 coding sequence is TGTGCCAGCAGCTTAACGGCCTCTGGAAACACCATATATTTT. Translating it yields CASSLTASGNTIYF.

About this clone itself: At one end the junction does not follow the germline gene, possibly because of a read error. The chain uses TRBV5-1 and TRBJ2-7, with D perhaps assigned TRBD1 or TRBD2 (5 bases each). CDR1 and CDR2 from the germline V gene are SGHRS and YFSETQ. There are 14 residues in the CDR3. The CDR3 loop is CASSSGTPSHEQYF. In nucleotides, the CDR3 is TGCGCCAGCAGCTCCGGGACGCCCTCCCACGAGCAGTACTTC.

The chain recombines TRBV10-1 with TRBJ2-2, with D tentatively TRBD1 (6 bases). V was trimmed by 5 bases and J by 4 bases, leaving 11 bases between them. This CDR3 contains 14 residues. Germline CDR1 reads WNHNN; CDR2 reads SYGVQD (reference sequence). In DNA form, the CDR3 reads TGCGCCAGCAGTCGGACAGCCACCACCGGGGAGCTGTTTTTT. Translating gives CASSRTATTGELFF.

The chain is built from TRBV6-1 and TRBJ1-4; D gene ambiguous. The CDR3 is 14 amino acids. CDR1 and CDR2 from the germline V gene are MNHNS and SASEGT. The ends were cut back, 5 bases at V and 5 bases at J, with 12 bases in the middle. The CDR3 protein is CASSHPGANEKLFF. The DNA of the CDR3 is TGTGCCAGCAGTCATCCCGGAGCCAATGAAAAACTGTTTTTT.

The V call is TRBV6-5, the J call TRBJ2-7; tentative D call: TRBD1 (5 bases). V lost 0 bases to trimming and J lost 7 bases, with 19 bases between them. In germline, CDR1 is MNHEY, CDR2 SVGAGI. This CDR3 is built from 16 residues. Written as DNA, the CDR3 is TGTGCCAGCAGTTACTCGTACTCGACCCAGGGCGAGGAGCAGTACTTC. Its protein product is CASSYSYSTQGEEQYF.

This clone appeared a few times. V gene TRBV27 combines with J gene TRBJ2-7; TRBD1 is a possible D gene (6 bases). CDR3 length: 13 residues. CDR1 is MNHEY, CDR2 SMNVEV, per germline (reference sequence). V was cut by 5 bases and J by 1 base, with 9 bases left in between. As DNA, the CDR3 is TGTGCCAGCAGTCTCACAGGGTCCTACGAGCAGTACTTC. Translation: CASSLTGSYEQYF.

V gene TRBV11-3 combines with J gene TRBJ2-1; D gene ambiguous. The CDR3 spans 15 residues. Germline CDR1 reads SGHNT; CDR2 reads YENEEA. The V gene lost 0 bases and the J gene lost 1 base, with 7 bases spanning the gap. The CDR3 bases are TGTGCCAGCAGCTTAGATCCTGGGTCCTACAATGAGCAGTTCTTC. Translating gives CASSLDPGSYNEQFF.

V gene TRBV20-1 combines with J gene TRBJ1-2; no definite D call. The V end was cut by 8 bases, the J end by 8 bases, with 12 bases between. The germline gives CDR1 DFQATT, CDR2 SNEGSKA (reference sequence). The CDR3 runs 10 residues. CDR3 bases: TGCAGTTCCCCCCACGAGGGCTACACCTTC. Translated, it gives CSSPHEGYTF.

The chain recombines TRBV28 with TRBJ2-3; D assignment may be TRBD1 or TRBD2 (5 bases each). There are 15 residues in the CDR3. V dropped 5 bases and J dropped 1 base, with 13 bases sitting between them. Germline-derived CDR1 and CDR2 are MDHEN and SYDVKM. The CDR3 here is CASSLKRTRTDTQYF. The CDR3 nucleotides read TGTGCCAGCAGTCTCAAGCGGACACGCACAGATACGCAGTATTTT.

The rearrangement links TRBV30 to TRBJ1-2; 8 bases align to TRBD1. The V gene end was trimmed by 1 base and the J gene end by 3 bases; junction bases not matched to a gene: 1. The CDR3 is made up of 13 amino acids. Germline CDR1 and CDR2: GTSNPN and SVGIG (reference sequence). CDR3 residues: CAWSADRDYGYTF. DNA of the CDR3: TGTGCCTGGAGTGCGGACAGGGACTATGGCTACACCTTC.

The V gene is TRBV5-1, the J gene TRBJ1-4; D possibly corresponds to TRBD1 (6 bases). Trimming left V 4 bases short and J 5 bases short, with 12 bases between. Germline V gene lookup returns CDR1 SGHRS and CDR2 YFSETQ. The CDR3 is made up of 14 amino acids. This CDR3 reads CASSILGQNEKLFF. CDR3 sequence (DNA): TGCGCCAGCAGCATACTTGGACAGAATGAAAAACTGTTTTTT.

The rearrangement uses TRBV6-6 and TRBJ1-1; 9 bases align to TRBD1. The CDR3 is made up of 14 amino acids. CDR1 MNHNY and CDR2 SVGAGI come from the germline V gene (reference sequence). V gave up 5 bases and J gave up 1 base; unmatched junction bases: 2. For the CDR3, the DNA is TGTGCCAGCAGTAGGGGACAGGGGAACACTGAAGCTTTCTTT. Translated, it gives CASSRGQGNTEAFF.

CDR3 sequence reads: CASGKSGTGHTEAFF. In DNA, the CDR3 is TGTGCCAGCGGAAAATCCGGGACAGGGCACACTGAAGCTTTCTTT. This chain uses TRBV6-6 with TRBJ1-1; TRBD1 matches at 9 bases. The CDR3 extends over 15 amino acids. V trimming: 8 bases; J trimming: 3 bases; junction bases outside the gene matches: 10. Per the germline V gene, CDR1 is MNHNY and CDR2 is SVGAGI (reference sequence).

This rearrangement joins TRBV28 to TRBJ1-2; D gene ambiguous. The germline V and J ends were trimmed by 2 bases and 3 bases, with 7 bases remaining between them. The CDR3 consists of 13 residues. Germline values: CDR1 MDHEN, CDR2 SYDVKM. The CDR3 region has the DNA TGTGCCAGCAGTTTACGAGCGGACTATGGCTACACCTTC. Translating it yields CASSLRADYGYTF.

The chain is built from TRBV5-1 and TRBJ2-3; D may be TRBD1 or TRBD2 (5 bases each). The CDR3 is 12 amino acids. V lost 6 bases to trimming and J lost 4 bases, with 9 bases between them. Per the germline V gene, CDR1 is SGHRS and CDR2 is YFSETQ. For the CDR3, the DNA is TGCGCCAGCACCCGGGGCGCAGATACGCAGTATTTT. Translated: CASTRGADTQYF.

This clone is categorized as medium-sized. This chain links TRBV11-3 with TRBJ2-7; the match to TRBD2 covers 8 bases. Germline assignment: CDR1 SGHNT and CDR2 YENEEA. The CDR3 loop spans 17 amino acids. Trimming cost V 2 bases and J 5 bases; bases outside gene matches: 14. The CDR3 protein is CASSLIRGAGDPNEQYF. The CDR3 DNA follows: TGTGCCAGCAGCTTAATTCGGGGAGCGGGAGATCCCAACGAGCAGTACTTC.

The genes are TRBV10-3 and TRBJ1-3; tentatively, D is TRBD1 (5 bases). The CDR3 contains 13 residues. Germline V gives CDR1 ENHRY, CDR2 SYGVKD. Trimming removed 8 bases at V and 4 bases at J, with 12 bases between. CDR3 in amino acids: CAISGVGGNTIYF. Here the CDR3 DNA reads TGTGCCATCTCGGGGGTTGGCGGAAACACCATATATTTT.

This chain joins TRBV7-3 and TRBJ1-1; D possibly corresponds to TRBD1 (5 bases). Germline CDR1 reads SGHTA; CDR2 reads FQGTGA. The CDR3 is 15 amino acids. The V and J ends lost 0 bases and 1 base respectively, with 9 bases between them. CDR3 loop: CASSLTTVGNTEAFF. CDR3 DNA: TGTGCCAGCAGCTTAACGACAGTCGGGAACACTGAAGCTTTCTTT.